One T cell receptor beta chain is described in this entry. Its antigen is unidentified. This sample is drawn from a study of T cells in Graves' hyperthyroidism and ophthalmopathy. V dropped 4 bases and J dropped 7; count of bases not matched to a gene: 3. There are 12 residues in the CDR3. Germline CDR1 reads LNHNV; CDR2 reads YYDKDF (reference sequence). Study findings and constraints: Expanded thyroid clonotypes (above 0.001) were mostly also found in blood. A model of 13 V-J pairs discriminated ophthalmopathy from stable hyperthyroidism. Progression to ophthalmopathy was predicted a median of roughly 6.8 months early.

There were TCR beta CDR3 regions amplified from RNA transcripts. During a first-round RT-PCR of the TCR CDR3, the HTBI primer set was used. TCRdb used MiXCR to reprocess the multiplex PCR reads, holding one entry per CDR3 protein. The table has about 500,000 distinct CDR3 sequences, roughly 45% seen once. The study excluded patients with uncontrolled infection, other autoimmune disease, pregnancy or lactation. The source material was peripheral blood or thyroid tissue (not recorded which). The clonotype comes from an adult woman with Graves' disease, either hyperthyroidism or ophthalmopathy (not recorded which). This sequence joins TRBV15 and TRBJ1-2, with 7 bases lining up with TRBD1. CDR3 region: CATSTRQGGYTF. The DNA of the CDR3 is TGTGCCACCAGCACCAGACAGGGTGGCTACACCTTC.